The clone carrying this T cell receptor (beta chain) showed up just a few times. This CDR3 has 15 residues. Germline-derived CDR1 and CDR2 are DFQATT and SNEGSKA (reference sequence). Trimming removed 4 bases from V and 4 bases from J; junction bases left unmatched: 10. Using a J-beta primer mix together with a sample-barcoded 5' primer, a second PCR was run for roughly 6 to 11 cycles. TCRdb passed the 5' RACE reads through MiXCR, listing each CDR3 protein once. The sample consists of some 560,000 distinct CDR3 sequences, roughly a quarter of them appearing once. The data stem from a study of blood T cells in healthy people across ages. A further study also used this sample, focusing on T cells of mothers and their children. That work adds: Thymic selection molds TCR recombination output in much the same way for related pairs as for unrelated pairs.

The sample taken for sequencing was blood. The TCR originated in a boy aged 2 to 9 in good health. V gene TRBV20-1 combines with J gene TRBJ1-2, with TRBD1 matching 9 bases. The CDR3 DNA follows: TGCAGTGCTAAGAAGCGGGACAGGGCCCTCTATGGCTACACCTTC. Translating gives CSAKKRDRALYGYTF.